This T cell receptor (beta chain) was profiled in a study of blood T cell repertoires in COVID-19. As handled by the study authors: From reference gene primer amplification, estimates of nucleated cell counts were derived. Clones were read by immunoSEQ multiplex PCR, and TCRdb kept only the in-frame ones, dropping some. V and J calls and clone size come straight from that table; D and trimming were deduced from the DNA. This table has about 76,000 clones, about 88% appearing once. The sequencing input was peripheral blood. The origin of this receptor is a man in his fifties or sixties with COVID-19, enrolled during active disease.

CDR3 DNA sequence: TGTGCCAGCGGCCTAGGACAGGGTTGGTACGAGCAGTACTTC. It translates to CASGLGQGWYEQYF. V and J are TRBV7-9 and TRBJ2-7; TRBD1 aligns across 8 bases. Per germline, CDR1 SEHNR and CDR2 FQNEAQ (reference sequence). This CDR3 spans 14 amino acids. Trimming removed 8 bases from V and 4 bases from J; junction bases left unmatched: 10.